Listed here are 27 T cell receptor beta chains from one sample, sequenced in a study of shared clonotypes between healthy human individuals. Assay used: immunoSEQ multiplex PCR; TCRdb lists only in-frame clones, some missing. This table holds 950,000 to 1,100,000 clones, around 74% found once. The sequenced material came from memory CD4+ T cells sorted from blood. Subset given: CD45RA-negative fraction. Receptors originate from a young man in good health.

In DNA, the CDR3 is TGTGCCAGCAGCTTATCCTGGCAGCTGAACACTGAAGCTTTCTTT. Encoded protein: CASSLSWQLNTEAFF. V usage is TRBV7-2 and J usage is TRBJ1-1; D is ambiguous. This CDR3 has 15 residues. Trimming pared 2 bases from V and 0 bases from J, leaving 10 bases between. In germline, CDR1 is SGHTA, CDR2 FQGNSA.

The V and J genes are TRBV10-3 and TRBJ2-3, with 9 bases fitting TRBD1. Germline V gene lookup returns CDR1 ENHRY and CDR2 SYGVKD. With V trimmed by 3 bases and J by 4 bases, 2 bases remained unmatched. This CDR3 has 14 amino acids. For the CDR3, the DNA is TGTGCCATCAGTGATCGGACAGGGGCAGATACGCAGTATTTT. Protein sequence: CAISDRTGADTQYF.

On this clone itself: This may be a read error, as it is one base from a much larger clone. The rearrangement uses TRBV11-2 and TRBJ1-1; D unclear. The CDR3 runs 11 residues. Germline V gene sequence: CDR1 SGHAT, CDR2 FQNNGV. With 5 bases removed from V and 2 bases from J, the gap between germline ends came to 3 bases. The CDR3 loop reads CASSPNTEAFF. The CDR3 DNA sequence: TGTGCCAGCAGCCCCAACACTGAAGCTTTCTTT.

This sequence joins TRBV9 and TRBJ1-3, with D maybe TRBD1 (6 bases). The CDR3 is made up of 16 amino acids. V lost 4 bases and J 0 bases, leaving 14 bases between the germline ends. Germline V lookup: CDR1 SGDLS, CDR2 YYNGEE. This chain's CDR3 is CASSPRQGSSGNTIYF. As DNA, the CDR3 is TGTGCCAGCAGCCCAAGGCAGGGGTCCTCTGGAAACACCATATATTTT.

This clone was picked up a small number of times. The rearrangement links TRBV19 to TRBJ2-2; D may be TRBD2 (6 bases). The V end was cut by 5 bases, the J end by 1 base, with 11 bases between. CDR3 length: 15 residues. Germline CDR1 is LNHDA and CDR2 is SQIVND (reference sequence). CDR3 protein: CASSPGTWNTGELFF. The CDR3 bases are TGTGCCAGTAGTCCCGGGACTTGGAACACCGGGGAGCTGTTTTTT.

V gene TRBV13 combines with J gene TRBJ1-4; weak D call: TRBD1 (6 bases). The CDR3 runs 14 residues. Germline V gene sequence: CDR1 PRHDT, CDR2 FYEKMQ (reference sequence). Trimming cost V 5 bases and J 5 bases, with 12 bases left between them. The CDR3 DNA reads as TGTGCCAGCAGCGCCAGGGGTGTGAATGAAAAACTGTTTTTT. Translation gives CASSARGVNEKLFF.

V and J are TRBV12-5 and TRBJ1-2; TRBD1 aligns across 8 bases. Germline CDR1 is LGHNT and CDR2 is FRNRAP. V lost 1 base to trimming and J lost 4 bases; unmatched junction nucleotides: 11. The CDR3 length is 17 residues. CDR3 in DNA: TGTGCTAGTGGTTTGGACACCTTTGGACAGGGAGGCTATGGCTACACCTTC. Translating gives CASGLDTFGQGGYGYTF. Looking up the rest from reference TRBV12-5 and TRBJ1-2 gives the full variable domain: DARVTQTPRHKVTEMGQEVTMRCQPILGHNTVFWYRQTMMQGLELLAYFRNRAPLDDSGMPKDRFSAEMPDATLATLKIQPSEPRDSAVYFCASGLDTFGQGGYGYTFGSGTRLTVV.

V usage is TRBV10-3 and J usage is TRBJ1-3; D is ambiguous. The CDR3 runs 14 residues. CDR1 ENHRY and CDR2 SYGVKD come from the germline V gene. V was clipped by 7 bases and J by 0 bases, with 10 bases between them. CDR3 DNA sequence: TGTGCCATCACTAAGGATCTCTCTGGAAACACCATATATTTT. Encoded protein: CAITKDLSGNTIYF.

The chain combines TRBV28 with TRBJ1-4; D gene unclear. Between the trimmed V and J ends, which lost 3 bases and 5 bases, there was a span of 7 bases. CDR3 length equals 13 residues. Per germline, CDR1 MDHEN and CDR2 SYDVKM. The CDR3 region is CASSFTRNEKLFF. CDR3 DNA: TGTGCCAGCAGTTTTACCCGGAATGAAAAACTGTTTTTT.

This chain links TRBV9 with TRBJ2-1, with 11 bases that match TRBD2. Trimming at V came to 4 bases and at J to 8 bases, leaving 8 bases not matched to a gene. This CDR3 comprises 15 residues. Per the germline V gene, CDR1 is SGDLS and CDR2 is YYNGEE. The CDR3 region has the DNA TGTGCCAGCAGCACCTTAGCGGGAGGGCCGGATGAGCAGTTCTTC. Translation: CASSTLAGGPDEQFF.

This chain joins TRBV6-6 and TRBJ1-2; TRBD1 aligns across 8 bases. Germline CDR1 reads MNHNY; CDR2 reads SVGAGI (reference sequence). V shed 6 bases and J 3 bases; nucleotides not matched to a gene: 6. This CDR3 is 14 amino acids long. Here the CDR3 DNA reads TGTGCCAGCAGACCCGGGACAGGTCACTATGGCTACACCTTC. This gives the protein CASRPGTGHYGYTF.

This chain joins TRBV18 and TRBJ2-3; TRBD1 is a possible D gene (6 bases). CDR3 length: 14 residues. Germline CDR1 and CDR2: KGHSH and LQKENI. V was pared by 2 bases and J by 4 bases, with 10 bases between. In nucleotides, the CDR3 is TGTGCCAGCTCACCAGGGAGACAGGCAGATACGCAGTATTTT. Translated, it gives CASSPGRQADTQYF. The variable domain in full, with the rest retrieved from reference TRBV18 and TRBJ2-3, is NAGVMQNPRHLVRRRGQEARLRCSPMKGHSHVYWYRQLPEEGLKFMVYLQKENIIDESGMPKERFSAEFPKEGPSILRIQQVVRGDSAAYFCASSPGRQADTQYFGPGTRLTVL.

This chain uses TRBV30 with TRBJ1-3, with 11 bases aligning to TRBD1. The CDR3 has 15 amino acids. V gave up 6 bases and J gave up 2 bases; unmatched junction bases: 6. The germline V gene has CDR1 GTSNPN and CDR2 SVGIG (reference sequence). CDR3 in DNA: TGTGCCTGCCAAGGGACAGGGGGACCTGGAAACACCATATATTTT. This gives the protein CACQGTGGPGNTIYF. Supplemented by reference TRBV30 and TRBJ1-3, the full variable domain reads SQTIHQWPATLVQPVGSPLSLECTVEGTSNPNLYWYRQAAGRGLQLLFYSVGIGQISSEVPQNLSASRPQDRQFILSSKKLLLSDSGFYLCACQGTGGPGNTIYFGEGSWLTVV.

The J gene is TRBJ2-5, the V gene TRBV4-1, with D perhaps TRBD1 or TRBD2 (5 bases each). Deletions cut 1 base from V and 5 bases from J, with 14 bases between. This CDR3 is 15 amino acids long. Germline lookup yields CDR1 MGHRA and CDR2 YSYEKL. The CDR3 DNA sequence: TGCGCCAGCAGCCAAGCTGGGACCCCCTTGGAGACCCAGTACTTC. It encodes CASSQAGTPLETQYF.

This chain connects TRBV27 to TRBJ1-2, with D hard to call. This CDR3 is built from 13 residues. The V gene lost 6 bases and the J gene lost 6 bases, with 14 bases spanning the gap. CDR1 and CDR2 (germline): MNHEY, SMNVEV (reference sequence). CDR3 in DNA: TGTGCCAGCAGCCCCCAGGCCAGCGATGGCTACACCTTC. Translation gives CASSPQASDGYTF.

This chain uses TRBV4-1 with TRBJ2-7; D possibly corresponds to TRBD1 (5 bases). Trimming stripped 1 base from V and 7 bases from J, with 17 bases between. CDR1 MGHRA and CDR2 YSYEKL come from the germline V gene. The CDR3 has 15 residues. Here the CDR3 DNA reads TGCGCCAGCAGCCAAGGAACCCAGGGTACGGAGGAGCAGTACTTC. It yields the protein CASSQGTQGTEEQYF.

This clone has only a few counts. The chain joins TRBV11-3 to TRBJ2-1; D ambiguous. The CDR3 totals 13 residues. Germline CDR1 SGHNT, CDR2 YENEEA. V was pared by 3 bases and J by 8 bases, with 11 bases between. CDR3 sequence (DNA): TGTGCCAGCAGCTTTGGCAAGGCCCATGAGCAGTTCTTC. This encodes CASSFGKAHEQFF.

The V and J genes are TRBV18 and TRBJ1-3; the D gene is possibly TRBD1 (6 bases). The CDR3 has 17 residues. V was shortened by 2 bases and J by 4 bases, with 18 bases between the two germline ends. Germline CDR1 is KGHSH and CDR2 is LQKENI. CDR3 bases: TGTGCCAGCTCACCAAAGGACAGAAATAAAGGGGGAAACACCATATATTTT. Translating it yields CASSPKDRNKGGNTIYF.

The genes are TRBV11-2 and TRBJ2-2; 8 bases fit TRBD1. Per germline, CDR1 SGHAT and CDR2 FQNNGV. CDR3 length: 15 residues. V shed 4 bases, J shed 6 bases, and the junction held 7 bases outside the gene matches. The chain's CDR3 is CASSYTDRVAGELFF. CDR3 DNA sequence: TGTGCCAGCAGCTACACGGACAGGGTGGCCGGGGAGCTGTTTTTT.

This rearrangement joins TRBV6-6 to TRBJ2-2; D uncertain. The CDR3 sequence is 12 residues long. V lost 8 bases to trimming and J lost 4 bases, with 8 bases between them. Germline assignment: CDR1 MNHNY and CDR2 SVGAGI (reference sequence). In DNA form, the CDR3 reads TGTGCCAGCTGCAGTGGCACCGGGGAGCTGTTTTTT. Amino acid sequence: CASCSGTGELFF.

The CDR3 DNA is TGCGCCAGCAGCCAAGAGTCATGGGGGAAGGGGGAGACCCAGTACTTC. It translates to CASSQESWGKGETQYF. V gene TRBV4-1 combines with J gene TRBJ2-5, with D perhaps being TRBD1 or TRBD2 (5 bases each). The CDR3 has 16 residues. The germline gives CDR1 MGHRA, CDR2 YSYEKL. V was pared by 0 bases and J by 5 bases, with 16 bases between.

The V and J genes are TRBV7-9 and TRBJ2-5; D is perhaps TRBD2 (6 bases). V was trimmed by 6 bases and J by 3 bases, leaving 14 bases between them. The CDR3 is made up of 14 amino acids. Looked up from germline, CDR1 is SEHNR and CDR2 is FQNEAQ (reference sequence). CDR3 nucleotide sequence: TGTGCCAGCAGAACTATGTGGGAGGAAGAGACCCAGTACTTC. Protein sequence: CASRTMWEEETQYF. Full variable domain (rest looked up from reference TRBV7-9 and TRBJ2-5): DTGVSQNPRHKITKRGQNVTFRCDPISEHNRLYWYRQTLGQGPEFLTYFQNEAQLEKSRLLSDRFSAERPKGSFSTLEIQRTEQGDSAMYLCASRTMWEEETQYFGPGTRLLVL.

This chain joins TRBV25-1 and TRBJ1-2; D possibly corresponds to TRBD1 (5 bases). The germline V gene has CDR1 MGHDK and CDR2 SYGVNS. V shed 3 bases and J shed 3 bases, with 8 bases lying between them. The CDR3 runs 13 residues. CDR3 sequence (DNA): TGTGCCAGCAGTGAGTGGGACTACTATGGCTACACCTTC. It yields the protein CASSEWDYYGYTF.

V gene TRBV5-4 combines with J gene TRBJ2-5; D gene unclear. The CDR3 consists of 14 residues. Germline CDR1 and CDR2: SGHNT and YYREEE (reference sequence). V shed 1 base and J shed 1 base, with 8 bases lying between them. CDR3 sequence reads: CASSLRAIQETQYF. Written as DNA, the CDR3 is TGTGCCAGCAGCTTGAGGGCTATCCAAGAGACCCAGTACTTC.

This clone was counted once. The gene calls are TRBV7-9 and TRBJ2-5; D might be TRBD1 (6 bases). This CDR3 spans 16 amino acids. V was shortened by 0 bases and J by 5 bases, with 16 bases between the two germline ends. The V gene's germline CDR1 is SEHNR and CDR2 FQNEAQ (reference sequence). CDR3 coding DNA: TGTGCCAGCAGCTTAGCGCTGGGTCAGGGGCTGGAGACCCAGTACTTC. Its translation: CASSLALGQGLETQYF.

The rearrangement uses TRBV11-2 and TRBJ2-5; 8 nucleotides match TRBD1. This CDR3 is 14 amino acids long. Germline CDR1 SGHAT, CDR2 FQNNGV. The V segment lost 4 bases and the J segment 7 bases; nucleotides outside the gene matches: 8. CDR3 sequence reads: CASSWTGQGATQYF. CDR3 DNA sequence: TGTGCCAGCAGCTGGACAGGACAGGGTGCGACCCAGTACTTC.

This rearrangement joins TRBV7-2 to TRBJ2-7; maybe TRBD2 (7 bases). The CDR3 spans 17 residues. The germline gives CDR1 SGHTA, CDR2 FQGNSA. Trimming shortened V by 4 bases and J by 0 bases, and 19 bases separated the two germline ends. CDR3 DNA sequence: TGTGCCAGCAGCTCTCGACTGGGGGCGGGAGCCTCCTACGAGCAGTACTTC. This gives the protein CASSSRLGAGASYEQYF. The variable domain in full, with the rest retrieved from reference TRBV7-2 and TRBJ2-7, is GAGVSQSPSNKVTEKGKDVELRCDPISGHTALYWYRQSLGQGLEFLIYFQGNSAPDKSGLPSDRFSAERTGGSVSTLTIQRTQQEDSAVYLCASSSRLGAGASYEQYFGPGTRLTVT.